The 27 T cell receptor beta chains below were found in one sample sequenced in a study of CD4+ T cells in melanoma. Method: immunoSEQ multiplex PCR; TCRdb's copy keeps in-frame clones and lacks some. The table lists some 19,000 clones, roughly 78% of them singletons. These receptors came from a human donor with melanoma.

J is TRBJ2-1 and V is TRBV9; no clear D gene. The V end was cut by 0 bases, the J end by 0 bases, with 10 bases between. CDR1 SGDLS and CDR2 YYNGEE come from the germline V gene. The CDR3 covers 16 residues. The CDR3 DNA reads TGTGCCAGCAGCGTAGTGGGCGGAAGCTCCTACAATGAGCAGTTCTTC. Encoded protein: CASSVVGGSSYNEQFF.

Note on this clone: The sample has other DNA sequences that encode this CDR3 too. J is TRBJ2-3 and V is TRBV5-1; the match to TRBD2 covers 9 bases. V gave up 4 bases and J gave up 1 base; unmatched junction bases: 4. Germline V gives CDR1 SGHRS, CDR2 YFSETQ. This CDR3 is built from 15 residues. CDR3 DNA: TGCGCCAGCAGCGTCCAGCGGGGGGGCACAGATACGCAGTATTTT. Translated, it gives CASSVQRGGTDTQYF.

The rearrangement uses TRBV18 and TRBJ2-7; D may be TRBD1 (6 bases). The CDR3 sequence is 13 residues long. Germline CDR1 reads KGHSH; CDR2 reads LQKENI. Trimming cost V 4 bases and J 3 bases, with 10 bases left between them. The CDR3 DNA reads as TGTGCCAGCTCACGGACAGATAGCTACGAGCAGTACTTC. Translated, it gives CASSRTDSYEQYF.

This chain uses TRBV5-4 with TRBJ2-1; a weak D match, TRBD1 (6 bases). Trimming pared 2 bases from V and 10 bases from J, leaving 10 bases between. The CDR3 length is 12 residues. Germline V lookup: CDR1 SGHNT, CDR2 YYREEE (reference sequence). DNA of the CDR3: TGTGCCAGCAGCTTTACAGGGAAAGAGCAGTTCTTC. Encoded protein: CASSFTGKEQFF.

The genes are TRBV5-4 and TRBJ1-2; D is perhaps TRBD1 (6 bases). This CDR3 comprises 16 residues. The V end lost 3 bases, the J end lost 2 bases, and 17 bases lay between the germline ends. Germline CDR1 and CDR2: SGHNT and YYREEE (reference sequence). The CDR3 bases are TGTGCCAGCAGCTCAAGTCGGGGGCGCGGGAACTATGGCTACACCTTC. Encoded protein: CASSSSRGRGNYGYTF.

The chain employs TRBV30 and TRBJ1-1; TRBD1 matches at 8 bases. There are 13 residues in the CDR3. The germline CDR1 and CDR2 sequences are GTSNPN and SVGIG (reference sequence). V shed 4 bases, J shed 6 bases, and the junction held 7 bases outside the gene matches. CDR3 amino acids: CAWIGQGGSEAFF. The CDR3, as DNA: TGTGCCTGGATTGGACAGGGAGGATCTGAAGCTTTCTTT.

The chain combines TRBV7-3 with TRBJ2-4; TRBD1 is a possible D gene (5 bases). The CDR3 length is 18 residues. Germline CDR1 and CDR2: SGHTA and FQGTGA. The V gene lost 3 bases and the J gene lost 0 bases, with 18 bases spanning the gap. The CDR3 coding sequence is TGTGCCAGCAGCTTGTATTCTCAAGGGGCCAAAGCCAAAAACATTCAGTACTTC. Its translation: CASSLYSQGAKAKNIQYF. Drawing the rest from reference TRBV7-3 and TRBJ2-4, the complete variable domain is GAGVSQTPSNKVTEKGKYVELRCDPISGHTALYWYRQSLGQGPEFLIYFQGTGAADDSGLPNDRFFAVRPEGSVSTLKIQRTERGDSAVYLCASSLYSQGAKAKNIQYFGAGTRLSVL.

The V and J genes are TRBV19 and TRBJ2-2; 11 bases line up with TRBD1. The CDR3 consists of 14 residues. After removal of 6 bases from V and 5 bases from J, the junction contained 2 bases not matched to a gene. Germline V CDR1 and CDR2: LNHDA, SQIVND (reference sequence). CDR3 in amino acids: CASRRDRGTGELFF. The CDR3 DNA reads TGTGCCAGTAGAAGGGACAGGGGGACCGGGGAGCTGTTTTTT. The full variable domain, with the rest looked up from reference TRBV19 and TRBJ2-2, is DGGITQSPKYLFRKEGQNVTLSCEQNLNHDAMYWYRQDPGQGLRLIYYSQIVNDFQKGDIAEGYSVSREKKESFPLTVTSAQKNPTAFYLCASRRDRGTGELFFGEGSRLTVL.

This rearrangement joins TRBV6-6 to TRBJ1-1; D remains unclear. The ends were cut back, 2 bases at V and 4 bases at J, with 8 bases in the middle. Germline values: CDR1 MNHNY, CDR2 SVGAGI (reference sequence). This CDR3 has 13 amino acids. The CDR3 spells CASSYHRSTEAFF. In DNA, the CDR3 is TGTGCCAGCAGTTACCATAGGAGCACTGAAGCTTTCTTT.

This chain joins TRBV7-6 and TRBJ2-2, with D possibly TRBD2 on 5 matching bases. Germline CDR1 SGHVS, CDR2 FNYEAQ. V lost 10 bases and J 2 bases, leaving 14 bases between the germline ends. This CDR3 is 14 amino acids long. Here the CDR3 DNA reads TGTGCCACCGCGGGTTGGGCTAACACCGGGGAGCTGTTTTTT. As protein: CATAGWANTGELFF.

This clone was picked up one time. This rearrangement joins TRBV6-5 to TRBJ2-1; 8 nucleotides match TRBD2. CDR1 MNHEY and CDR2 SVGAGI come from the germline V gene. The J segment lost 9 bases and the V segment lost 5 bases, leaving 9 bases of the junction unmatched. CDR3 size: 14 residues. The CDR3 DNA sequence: TGTGCCAGCAGTCGCCACGGGGGGGTGAGTGAGCAGTTCTTC. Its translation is CASSRHGGVSEQFF.

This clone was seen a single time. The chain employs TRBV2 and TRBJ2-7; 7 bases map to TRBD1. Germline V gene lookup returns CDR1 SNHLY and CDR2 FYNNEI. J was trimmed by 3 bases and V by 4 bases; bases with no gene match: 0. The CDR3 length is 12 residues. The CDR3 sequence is CASSGTGYEQYF. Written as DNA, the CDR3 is TGTGCCAGCAGTGGGACAGGCTACGAGCAGTACTTC.

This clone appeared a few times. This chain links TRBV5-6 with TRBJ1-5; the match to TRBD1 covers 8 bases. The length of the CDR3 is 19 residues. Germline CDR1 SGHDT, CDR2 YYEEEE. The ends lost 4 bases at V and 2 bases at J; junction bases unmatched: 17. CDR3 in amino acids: CASSRWTGSNIIGNQPQHF. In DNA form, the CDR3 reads TGTGCCAGCAGCCGGTGGACAGGGAGCAATATCATAGGCAATCAGCCCCAGCATTTT. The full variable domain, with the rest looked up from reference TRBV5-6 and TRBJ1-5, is DAGVTQSPTHLIKTRGQQVTLRCSPKSGHDTVSWYQQALGQGPQFIFQYYEEEERQRGNFPDRFSGHQFPNYSSELNVNALLLGDSALYLCASSRWTGSNIIGNQPQHFGDGTRLSIL.

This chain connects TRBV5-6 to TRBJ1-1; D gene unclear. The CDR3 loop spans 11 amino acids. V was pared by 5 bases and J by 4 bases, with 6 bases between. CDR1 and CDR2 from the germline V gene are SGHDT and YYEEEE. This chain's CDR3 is CASSRFTEAFF. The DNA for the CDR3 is TGTGCCAGCAGTCGGTTCACTGAAGCTTTCTTT.

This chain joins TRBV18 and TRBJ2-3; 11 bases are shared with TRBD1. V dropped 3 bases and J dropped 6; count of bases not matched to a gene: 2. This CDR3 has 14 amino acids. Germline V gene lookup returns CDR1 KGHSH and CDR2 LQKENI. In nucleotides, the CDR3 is TGTGCCAGCTCACCGGGACAGGGGGGCGATACGCAGTATTTT. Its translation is CASSPGQGGDTQYF.

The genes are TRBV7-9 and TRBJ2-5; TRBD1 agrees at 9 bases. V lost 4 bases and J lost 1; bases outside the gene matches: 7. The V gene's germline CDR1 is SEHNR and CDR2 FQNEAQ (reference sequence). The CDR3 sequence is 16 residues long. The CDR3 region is CASSSRDREAQETQYF. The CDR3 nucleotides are TGTGCCAGCAGCTCCCGGGACAGGGAGGCCCAAGAGACCCAGTACTTC.

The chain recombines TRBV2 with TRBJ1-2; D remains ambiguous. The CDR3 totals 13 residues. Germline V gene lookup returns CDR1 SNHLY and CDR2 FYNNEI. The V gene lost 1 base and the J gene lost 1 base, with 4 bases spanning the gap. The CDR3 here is CASSEDGNYGYTF. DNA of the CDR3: TGTGCCAGCAGTGAAGACGGTAACTATGGCTACACCTTC.

The CDR3 loop is CASSNSGCPLHF. The CDR3 nucleotides read TGTGCCAGCAGCAATTCAGGGTGCCCCCTCCACTTT. The chain couples TRBV21-1 to TRBJ1-6; the table names TRBD1, a call not compared with the DNA. TRBV21-1 is flagged as a pseudogene. This CDR3 spans 12 amino acids.

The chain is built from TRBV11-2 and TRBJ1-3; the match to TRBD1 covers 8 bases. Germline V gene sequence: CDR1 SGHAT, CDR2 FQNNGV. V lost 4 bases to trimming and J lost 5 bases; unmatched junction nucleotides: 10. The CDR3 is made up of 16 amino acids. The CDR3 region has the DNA TGTGCCAGCAGCTCGCCTCGACAGGGGTACAGAAACACCATATATTTT. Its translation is CASSSPRQGYRNTIYF. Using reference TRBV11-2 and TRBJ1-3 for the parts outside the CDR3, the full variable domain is EAGVAQSPRYKIIEKRQSVAFWCNPISGHATLYWYQQILGQGPKLLIQFQNNGVVDDSQLPKDRFSAERLKGVDSTLKIQPAKLEDSAVYLCASSSPRQGYRNTIYFGEGSWLTVV.

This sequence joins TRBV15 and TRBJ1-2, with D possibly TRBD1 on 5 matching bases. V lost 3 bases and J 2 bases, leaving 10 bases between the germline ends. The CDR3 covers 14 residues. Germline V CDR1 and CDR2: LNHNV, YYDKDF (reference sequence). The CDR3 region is CATSSEGFNYGYTF. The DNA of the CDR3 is TGTGCCACCAGCAGTGAGGGGTTCAACTATGGCTACACCTTC. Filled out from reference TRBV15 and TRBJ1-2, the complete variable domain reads DAMVIQNPRYQVTQFGKPVTLSCSQTLNHNVMYWYQQKSSQAPKLLFHYYDKDFNNEADTPDNFQSRRPNTSFCFLDIRSPGLGDTAMYLCATSSEGFNYGYTFGSGTRLTVV.

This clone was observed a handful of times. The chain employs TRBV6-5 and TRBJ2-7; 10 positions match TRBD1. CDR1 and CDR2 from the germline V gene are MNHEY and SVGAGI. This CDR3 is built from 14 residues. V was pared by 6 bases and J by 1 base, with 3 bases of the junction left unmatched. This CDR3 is CASRPGQGSYEQYF. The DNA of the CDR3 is TGTGCCAGCAGGCCGGGACAGGGGTCCTACGAGCAGTACTTC.

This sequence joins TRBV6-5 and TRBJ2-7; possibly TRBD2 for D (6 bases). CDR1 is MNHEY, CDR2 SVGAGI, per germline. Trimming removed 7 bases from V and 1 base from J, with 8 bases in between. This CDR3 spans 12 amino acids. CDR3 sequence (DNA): TGTGCCAGCATGGGGGGTTCCTACGAGCAGTACTTC. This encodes CASMGGSYEQYF.

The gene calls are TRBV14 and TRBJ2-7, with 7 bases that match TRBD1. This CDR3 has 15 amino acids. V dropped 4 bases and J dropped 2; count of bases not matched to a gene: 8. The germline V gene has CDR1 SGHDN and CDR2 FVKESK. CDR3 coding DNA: TGTGCCAGCAGCCCCCCGGGACAGCAGACCTACGAGCAGTACTTC. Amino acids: CASSPPGQQTYEQYF.

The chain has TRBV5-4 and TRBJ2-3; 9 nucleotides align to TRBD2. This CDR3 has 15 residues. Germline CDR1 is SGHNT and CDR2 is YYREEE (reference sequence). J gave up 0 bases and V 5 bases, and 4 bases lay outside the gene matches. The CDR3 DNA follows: TGTGCCAGCAGACCGGGACTAGCCAGCACAGATACGCAGTATTTT. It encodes CASRPGLASTDTQYF. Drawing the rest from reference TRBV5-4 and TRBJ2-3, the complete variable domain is ETGVTQSPTHLIKTRGQQVTLRCSSQSGHNTVSWYQQALGQGPQFIFQYYREEENGRGNFPPRFSGLQFPNYSSELNVNALELDDSALYLCASRPGLASTDTQYFGPGTRLTVL.

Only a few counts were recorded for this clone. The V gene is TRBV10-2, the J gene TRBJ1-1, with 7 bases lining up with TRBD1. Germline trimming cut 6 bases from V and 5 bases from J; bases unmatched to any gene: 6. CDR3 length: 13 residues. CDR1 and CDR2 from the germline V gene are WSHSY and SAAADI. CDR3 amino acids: CASSPGGRTEAFF. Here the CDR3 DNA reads TGCGCCAGCAGCCCAGGGGGAAGGACTGAAGCTTTCTTT.

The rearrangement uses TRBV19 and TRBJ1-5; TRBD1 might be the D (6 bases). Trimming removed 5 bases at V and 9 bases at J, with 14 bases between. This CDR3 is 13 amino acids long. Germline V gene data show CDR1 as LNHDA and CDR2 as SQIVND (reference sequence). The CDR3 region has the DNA TGTGCCAGTAGTTATACAGGGTCCGGGCCCCAGCATTTT. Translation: CASSYTGSGPQHF.

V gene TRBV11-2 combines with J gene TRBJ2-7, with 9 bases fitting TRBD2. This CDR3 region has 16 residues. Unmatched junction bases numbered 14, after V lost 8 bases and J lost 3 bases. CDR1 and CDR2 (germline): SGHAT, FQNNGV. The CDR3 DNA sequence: TGTGCCAGCGGCAACCCTACGGGGCGGGGGGGCTACGAGCAGTACTTC. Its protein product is CASGNPTGRGGYEQYF.